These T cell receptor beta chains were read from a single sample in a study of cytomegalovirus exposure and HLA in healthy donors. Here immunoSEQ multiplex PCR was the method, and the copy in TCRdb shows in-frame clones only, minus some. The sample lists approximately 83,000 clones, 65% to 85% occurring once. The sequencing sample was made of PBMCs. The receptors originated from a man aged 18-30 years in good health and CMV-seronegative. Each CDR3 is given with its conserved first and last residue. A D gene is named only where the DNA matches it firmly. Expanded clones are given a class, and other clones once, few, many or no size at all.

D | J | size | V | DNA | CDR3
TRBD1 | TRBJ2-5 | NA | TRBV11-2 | TGTGCCAGCAGCTTACGAGCTCGACAGGGAGAGACCCAGTACTTC | CASSLRARQGETQYF
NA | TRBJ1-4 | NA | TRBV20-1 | TGCAGTGCTAGGGTCGGTGAAAAACTGTTTTTT | CSARVGEKLFF
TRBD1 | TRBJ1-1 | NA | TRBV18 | TGTGCCAGCTCACCTTGGAGACAGGGACGAAGAACCTTGGGCACTGAAGCTTTCTTT | CASSPWRQGRRTLGTEAFF
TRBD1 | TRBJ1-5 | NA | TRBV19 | TGTGCCAGTACGGGACAGGTTTGGGAGCCCCAGCATTTT | CASTGQVWEPQHF
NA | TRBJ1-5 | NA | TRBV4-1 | TGCGCCAGCAGCCATGACAGTTATAGCAATCAGCCCCAGCATTTT | CASSHDSYSNQPQHF
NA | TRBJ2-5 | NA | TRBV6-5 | TGTGCCAGCAGTTACTCTAGTTTGGAGACCCAGTACTTC | CASSYSSLETQYF
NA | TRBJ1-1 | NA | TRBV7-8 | TGTGCCAGCAGCACTGCGTTAAACACTGAAGCTTTCTTT | CASSTALNTEAFF
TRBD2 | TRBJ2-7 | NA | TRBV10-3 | TGTGCCATCAGTGGGGAACTAGCGGGGGGTCGTGAGCAGTACTTC | CAISGELAGGREQYF
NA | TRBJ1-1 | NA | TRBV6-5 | TGTGCCAGCAGACCTCCTATGGGGCGTGGAACTTTCTTT | CASRPPMGRGTFF
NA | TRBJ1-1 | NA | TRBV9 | TGTGCCAGCAGCGTCAATTCAGGGGTGAACACTGAAGCTTTCTTT | CASSVNSGVNTEAFF
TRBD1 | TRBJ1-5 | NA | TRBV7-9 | TGTTCCAGCAGCTTAAGTCCCCGGACAGGTTATCCGCAGGCCCAGCATTTT | CSSSLSPRTGYPQAQHF
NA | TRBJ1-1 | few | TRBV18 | TGTGCCAGCTCGGGGGCTATGAACACTGAAGCTTTCTTT | CASSGAMNTEAFF
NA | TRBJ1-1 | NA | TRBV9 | TGTGCCAGCAGCCGGGGGGGGTTCACTGAAGCTTTCTTT | CASSRGGFTEAFF
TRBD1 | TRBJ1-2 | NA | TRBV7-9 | TGTTCCAGCACCCAGGGGGTCTGGTCCTATGGCTACACCTTC | CSSTQGVWSYGYTF
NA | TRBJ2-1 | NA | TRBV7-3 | TGTGCCAGCAGCTTAGACCCAGGGGATGGTGAGCAGTTCTTC | CASSLDPGDGEQFF
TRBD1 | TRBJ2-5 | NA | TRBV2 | TGTGCCAGCGGCTGGGACAGGGGCGGGCAAGAGACCCAGTACTTC | CASGWDRGGQETQYF
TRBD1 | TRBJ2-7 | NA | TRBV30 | TGTGCCTGGAGTGTTCCCGGTGGACAGGGGAGGGGTATGGGCTTC | CAWSVPGGQGRGMGF